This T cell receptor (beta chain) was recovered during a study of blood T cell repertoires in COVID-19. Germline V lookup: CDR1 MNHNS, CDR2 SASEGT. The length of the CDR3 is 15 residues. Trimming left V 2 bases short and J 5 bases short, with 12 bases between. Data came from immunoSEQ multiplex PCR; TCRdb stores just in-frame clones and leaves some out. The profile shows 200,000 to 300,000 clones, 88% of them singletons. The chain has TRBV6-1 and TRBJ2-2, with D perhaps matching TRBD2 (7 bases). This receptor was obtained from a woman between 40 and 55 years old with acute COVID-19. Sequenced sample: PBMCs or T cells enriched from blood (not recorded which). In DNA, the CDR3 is TGTGCCAGCAGTGAAAGGGGGAGGGGAACCGGGGAGCTGTTTTTT. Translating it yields CASSERGRGTGELFF.